This T cell receptor beta chain was sequenced in a study of CXCR3-negative and CXCR3-positive naive CD8 T cells. Remarks on this clonotype: As yet, its antigen is unknown.

This CDR3 is 15 amino acids long. The germline V gene has CDR1 LGHNA and CDR2 YSLEER. Study conclusions and caveats: Much lower diversity was found in memory CD8+ cells, while both naive subsets had comparably high diversity. Naive subsets showed comparable surface CD5, and TCR interaction strength was also inferred from TRB CDR3 physicochemistry.

Naive CD8+ T cells carried a CD45RO-CCR7+CD27+CD95- phenotype. 5' RACE that incorporated UMI labels was used to prepare the TRB cDNA libraries. No DNA is given; TCRdb re-called the 5' RACE reads and lists each CDR3 protein once. The sample data list fewer than 55,000 distinct CDR3 sequences. The chain has TRBV4-3 and TRBJ2-1; TCRdb returns TRBD1, unconfirmable since there is no DNA. The sample was naive CXCR3- CD8+ T cells from blood. As for subset: CD45RO-CCR7+CD27+CD95- naive CD8+ T cells lacking CXCR3 (TNR3-). This clonotype was obtained from a human donor in good health. Some clones in this sample may be carry-over from other donors' samples. The CDR3 loop reads CASRDSTGGNDEQFF.